The 5 T cell receptor beta chains listed next were all sequenced from one sample in a study of CD8+ T cells in alopecia areata. Treatment noted: oral pan-JAK inhibitor, 5-10 mg twice daily. After isolation, RNA underwent reverse transcription to generate cDNA as the sequencing template. The method was immunoSEQ multiplex PCR; TCRdb's version includes in-frame clones alone and lacks a portion of them. The repertoire holds over 90,000 clones, with more than 75% as singletons. The sample was CD8+ T cells sorted from blood, taken between weeks 30 and 35, from a patient treated with tofacitinib. The receptors come from a human donor with alopecia areata.

This sequence joins TRBV5-1 and TRBJ2-7; 7 bases fit TRBD1. Germline CDR1 and CDR2: SGHRS and YFSETQ. The CDR3 sequence is 13 residues long. J gave up 4 bases and V 4 bases, and 5 bases lay outside the gene matches. The CDR3 protein is CASSVTGVYEQYF. The CDR3 DNA reads TGCGCCAGCAGCGTTACAGGGGTTTACGAGCAGTACTTC.

The chain combines TRBV19 with TRBJ2-4; maybe TRBD1 (5 bases). The CDR3 spans 15 residues. The V gene's germline CDR1 is LNHDA and CDR2 SQIVND (reference sequence). The V end was cut by 5 bases, the J end by 2 bases, with 13 bases between. CDR3 in DNA: TGTGCCAGTAGTCGGACAAAGGCATCCAAAAACATTCAGTACTTC. Amino acids: CASSRTKASKNIQYF.

V is TRBV2 and J is TRBJ2-7; D uncertain. This CDR3 has 12 residues. V lost 10 bases and J 1 base, leaving 11 bases between the germline ends. In germline, CDR1 is SNHLY, CDR2 FYNNEI. CDR3 nucleotides: TGTGCCATTTCGACGGCTTCCTACGAGCAGTACTTC. Its protein is CAISTASYEQYF.

In its sample, this clone was seen once. The chain joins TRBV7-6 to TRBJ1-5; D is unclear. CDR1 is SGHVS, CDR2 FNYEAQ, per germline. This CDR3 has 19 amino acids. The V end lost 1 base, the J end lost 0 bases, and 19 bases lay between the germline ends. The CDR3 DNA reads as TGTGCCAGCAGCTTAGGCCCGGGAATAACCCTTTATAGCAATCAGCCCCAGCATTTT. This codes for CASSLGPGITLYSNQPQHF.

The genes are TRBV18 and TRBJ2-7; TRBD2 matches at 9 bases. Trimming at V came to 3 bases and at J to 6 bases, leaving 12 bases not matched to a gene. The CDR3 contains 16 residues. Germline CDR1 is KGHSH and CDR2 is LQKENI. The CDR3 DNA is TGTGCCAGCTCACCCCTTAGCGGGAGTATATTGAGCGAGCAGTACTTC. Amino acid sequence: CASSPLSGSILSEQYF.